Described below is a single TCR beta chain sequence and its context. Its antigen remains unidentified. No much larger clone is present one base from it, and per-base qualities are unavailable. These data come from a study of cytomegalovirus exposure and HLA in healthy donors (dated by TCRdb to about 2017). Looking at the study overall: In an earlier analysis of 450 to 750 of the donors, about 270 Gb of sequence data and 95 million to 130 million unique TCR beta sequences from about 179 million T cells were reported. Donor age, sex, ethnicity and CMV serostatus were collected together with the repertoire data. Typing coverage differed by locus: A, B, C, DRB1 and DQB1 were typed in roughly 629-640 donors, DQA1 in approximately 520, DPA1 in 600 to 610, and DPB1 in roughly 450. All discovery cohort repertoires had been generated using a single sequencing platform. An earlier analysis of 587 of the donors used high-throughput TCR beta sequencing to judge whether each TCR beta V gene segment behaved as functional or pseudogenic. Among about 400 genotyped donors of the cohort, an average of roughly 230,000 unique TCR beta nucleotide sequences was sequenced per donor, of which about 19% were non-productive. Both class I and class II loci were covered by HLA typing, at four-digit resolution. Roughly five DR-DQ haplotypes were handled as single units for association and clustering, since linkage in the cohort was strong. The study used immunosequencing to profile the T cell repertoires of some 600 subjects and linked those repertoires to cytomegalovirus serostatus. To study patterns of TCR occurrence, a later analysis re-analyzed previously published TCR beta repertoires from under 750 donors and added high-resolution HLA genotyping. The aim of the study was to test whether cataloging public T cell receptors could identify signatures of past pathogen exposure. A later genetic analysis took genome-wide SNP genotypes for about 55% of the roughly 700 donors and used that subset as a discovery cohort. A separate validation cohort of 100 to 150 different subjects was used in addition to the 666-subject first cohort. Approximately 300 gigabases of sequencing data and around 90 million unique TCR sequences made up an early release that covered fewer than 650 HLA-typed donors. Rather than drawing on any new phenotypic data, the later analysis identified candidate immune exposures from TCR beta sequences and the way those sequences occurred across donors. Among the approximately 400 genotyped donors, around 79% belonged to the genetic ancestry cluster associated with self-reported Caucasian donors. High-throughput TCR immunosequencing, statistical association of individual TCRs with disease status, and machine learning were combined to predict cytomegalovirus infection status.

The library was produced with the immunoSEQ multiplex PCR assay. For the multiplex PCR, a mixture combining 60 forward primers for TCR Vbeta segments and 13 reverse primers for TCR Jbeta segments was used. The CDR3 region of rearranged TCR beta genes was amplified from genomic DNA with a multiplex PCR assay. On the Illumina HiSeq System, the amplified TCR beta libraries were sequenced as 87-base-pair reads. For the original study's pipeline: A later analysis counted approximately 74 million unique TCR beta chains across the 600 to 850 repertoires, and 9 million to 14 million of these chains were shared by at least two donors. A nearest-neighbor algorithm error-corrected the raw reads and collapsed the reads into unique sequences, merging closely related sequences to remove PCR and sequencing errors. CDR3 sequences were aligned to IMGT reference sequences to assign V, D and J gene segments. For a sequence to be retained, a match of at least six nucleotides to both a V gene segment and a J gene segment was required. A rearrangement counted as productive if the CDR3 had no stop codons and remained in frame with V and J, and every other rearrangement counted as non-productive. Following IMGT convention, CDR3 was defined as the stretch from the second conserved V-encoded cysteine to the conserved J-encoded phenylalanine. The earlier analysis of about 620 of the donors excluded sequences that lacked an unambiguous match to a single V gene segment. An earlier analysis of some 610 of the donors called V segments functional above 56.7% productive rearrangements and segregating when the between-donor standard deviation exceeded 5%. To diagnose cytomegalovirus status from the catalog of TCR beta chain sequences, a statistical classification framework was built. A later analysis assigned V and J genes by comparing TCR nucleotide sequences with IMGT/GENE-DB human TR gene sequences. In a later analysis, CDR3 sequences and most-parsimonious VDJ recombination scenarios were assigned using the TCRdist pipeline. In a later analysis, every TCR beta chain was defined by the combination of its CDR3 amino acid sequence and its V-gene family, and reads without a unique V-gene family were dropped. In a later analysis, around 650 highly shared, low-generation-probability nucleotide sequences were removed to address suspected cross-contamination and a sequencing artifact. For each public chain, a later analysis derived a clonal expansion index from normalized ranks of inferred template counts within each repertoire. Generation probabilities in a later analysis came from a VDJ recombination model fitted to out-of-frame rearrangements, and those results were checked against IGoR. In a later analysis, TCR-TCR, TCR-HLA and TCR-CMV co-occurrence was scored with hypergeometric tests, and a repertoire-size bias correction was applied to TCR pairs. A later analysis estimated false discovery rates by permuting HLA or CMV assignments 20 times. In a later analysis, co-occurring TCRs were grouped using DBSCAN, with TCRdist sequence similarity added in when clustering inside HLA-allele-positive subsets. Co-occurrence clustering excluded repertoires with fewer than 30,000 or more than 120,000 public chains, plus five with anomalous nucleotide sharing. Imported from immuneACCESS, the table was reduced by TCRdb to in-frame sequences with V and J called. These copies leave out some clones; in studies compared against another copy, an unresolved V gene accounts for under half, and the cause of the remainder is not known. V, J and clone size are taken as reported in that table, and D and trimming were inferred from the DNA itself. This sample comprises about 160,000 clones, 65% to 70% of them detected only once. The ten largest clones represent roughly 4.1% of the sample.

On the study overall, not on this receptor specifically: V-gene and J-gene trimming of TCR beta chains was associated with a missense DCLRE1C variant in a later genetic analysis, and the association was replicated in an independent cohort. The authors suggested that the approach could potentially be generalized to other disease states and immunological phenotypes. Broadly in line with IMGT annotations, most TCR beta V segments showed up in productive rearrangements about 87% or about 30% of the time in an earlier analysis of 450 to 750 of the donors. This cohort had only TCR beta chains sequenced, and the lack of alpha or paired-chain data limited which features could be detected. A further reported finding was that TCR beta sequences accurately predicted the HLA-A and HLA-B alleles for most subjects in the first cohort. Linkage disequilibrium might explain the correlated functional status among segregating V segments, but an unknown experimental factor could not be excluded. For the cohort, immune exposure information was limited to CMV serostatus. A later analysis reported that several top co-occurrence clusters appeared linked to parvovirus B19, influenza, CMV and Epstein-Barr virus. A cluster of highly shared sequence variants was judged likely to be a technical artifact of the sequencing pipeline. In both the original and validation cohorts, the classifier was reported to diagnose cytomegalovirus status with high specificity and sensitivity. Strong co-occurrence of HLA alleles, especially DR and DQ, made assigning TCR associations to individual alleles difficult. While some public TCRs were present in many individuals, most TCR sequences turned up only very rarely across donors. In a later analysis, HLA-associated TCR beta chains were found to be more clonally expanded and to have lower generation probabilities than equally common non-associated chains. Because HLA typing was missing for some donors at each locus, association tests included only the typed subset. According to a later analysis, most CMV-associated TCR beta chains appeared to be HLA-restricted, and the HLA associations seemed to be driven largely by CMV exposure. In the study, roughly 160 TCR beta chains were listed as associated with cytomegalovirus. Seventeen rarely observed V segments, including chromosome 9 orphons, were excluded from the earlier analysis of approximately 600 of the donors because counts were too low. In a later analysis, about 17,000 TCR beta sequences were associated with specific HLA alleles at a false discovery rate of 0.05. Some IMGT-functional V segments, including TRBV6-2 and TRBV6-3, could not be distinguished by the 87-base-pair reads and were therefore excluded. In a later analysis, the rate of TCR association differed among HLA loci, with DRB1 alleles having the most associated TCRs and HLA-C alleles having the fewest. Roughly uniform sequencing depth across donors was assumed in presence/absence analyses, although this assumption may not hold. A later genetic analysis reported fewer N-insertions in productive TCRs among donors in an Asian-associated ancestry cluster than the roughly 670-donor mean. Three of the identified cytomegalovirus-associated TCR beta chains were confirmed in vitro to be specific for cytomegalovirus antigens.

The cohort consisted of some 670 healthy bone marrow donors. At the time of sampling, all cohort members were nominally healthy, though unrecorded immune exposures were likely present. The donor tested CMV seropositive, placing the donor among the roughly 300 seropositive members of the cohort. A peripheral blood sample was collected from each donor, and TCR beta sequencing was performed on peripheral blood mononuclear cells. The Qiagen DNeasy Blood Extraction Kit was used to extract genomic DNA from the blood cell samples. V is trimmed back by 1 base and J by 4 bases, and the junction contains 9 bases that no gene match accounts for. CDR1 and CDR2 are read off the germline V gene as SGHTA and FQGTGA. The CDR3 goes from the cysteine to the phenylalanine over 17 residues. The DNA shown is the 51-base CDR3, in frame from base 1.

The sequenced material came from PBMCs. The TCR sequence derives from a woman aged 18 to 35 in good health and CMV-seropositive. The sequence links TRBV7-3 to TRBJ2-1; the central 8 bases match TRBD2. The DNA sequence is as follows: TGTGCCAGCAGCTTAAACCCTTATAGCGGGAATTACAATGAGCAGTTCTTC. This is translated as CASSLNPYSGNYNEQFF.